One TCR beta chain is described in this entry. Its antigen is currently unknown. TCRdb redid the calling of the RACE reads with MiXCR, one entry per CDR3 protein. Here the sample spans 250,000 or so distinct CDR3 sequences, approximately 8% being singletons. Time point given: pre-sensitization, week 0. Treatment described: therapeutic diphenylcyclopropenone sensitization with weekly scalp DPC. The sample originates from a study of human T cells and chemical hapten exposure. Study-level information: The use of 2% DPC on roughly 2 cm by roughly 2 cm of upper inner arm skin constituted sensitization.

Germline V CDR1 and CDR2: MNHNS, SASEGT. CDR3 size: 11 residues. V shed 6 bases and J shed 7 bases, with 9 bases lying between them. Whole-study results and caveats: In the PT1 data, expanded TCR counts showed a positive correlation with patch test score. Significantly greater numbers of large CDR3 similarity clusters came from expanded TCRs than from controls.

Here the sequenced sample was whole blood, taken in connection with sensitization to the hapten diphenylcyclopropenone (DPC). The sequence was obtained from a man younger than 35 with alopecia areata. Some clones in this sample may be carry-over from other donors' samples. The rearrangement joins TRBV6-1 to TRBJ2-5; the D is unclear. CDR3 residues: CASSPPVTQYF. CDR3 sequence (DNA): TGTGCCAGCAGCCCGCCGGTGACCCAGTACTTC.